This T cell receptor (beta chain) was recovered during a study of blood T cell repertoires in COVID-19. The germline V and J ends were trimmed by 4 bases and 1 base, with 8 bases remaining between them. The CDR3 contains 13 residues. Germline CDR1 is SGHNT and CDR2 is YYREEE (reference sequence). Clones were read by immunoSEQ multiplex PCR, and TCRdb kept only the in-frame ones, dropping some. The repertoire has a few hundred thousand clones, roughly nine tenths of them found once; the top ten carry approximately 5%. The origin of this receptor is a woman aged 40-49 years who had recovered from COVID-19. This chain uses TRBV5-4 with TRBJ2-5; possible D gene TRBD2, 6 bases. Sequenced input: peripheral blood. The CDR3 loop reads CASSGTLQETQYF. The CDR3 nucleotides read TGTGCCAGCAGCGGGACTCTCCAAGAGACCCAGTACTTC.